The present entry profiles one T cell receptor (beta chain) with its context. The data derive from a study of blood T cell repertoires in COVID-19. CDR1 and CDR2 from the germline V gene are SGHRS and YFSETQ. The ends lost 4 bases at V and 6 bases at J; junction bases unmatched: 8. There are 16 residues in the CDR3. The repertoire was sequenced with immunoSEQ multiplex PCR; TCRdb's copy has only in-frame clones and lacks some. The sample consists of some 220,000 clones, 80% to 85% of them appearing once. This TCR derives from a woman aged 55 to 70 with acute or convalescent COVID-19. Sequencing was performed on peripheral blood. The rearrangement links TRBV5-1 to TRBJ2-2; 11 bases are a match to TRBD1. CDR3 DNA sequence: TGCGCCAGCAGCCAAGGATGGACAGGGGGCTCCGGGGAGCTGTTTTTT. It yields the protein CASSQGWTGGSGELFF.